Listed below are T cell receptor beta chains from one sample, sequenced in a study of blood T cell repertoires in COVID-19. Method: immunoSEQ multiplex PCR; TCRdb's copy keeps in-frame clones and lacks some. Of some 260,000 clones in the sample, 70% to 85% were seen once. The sample was peripheral blood. Every receptor here comes from a man older than 75 with acute or convalescent COVID-19. Both conserved end residues are part of each CDR3. D genes are given only for firm matches. Size values are once, few and many counts, or a class for expanded clones, and some rows have none.

>TRBD1|NA|TRBJ1-5|TRBV7-9
TGTGCCAGCAGCCCAGACAGGGCGGAATGGAATCAGCCCCAGCATTTT
CASSPDRAEWNQPQHF
>NA|NA|TRBJ1-3|TRBV18
TGTGCCAGCTCACTCATCACAGGGAGGGGGTCCTCTGGAAACACCATATATTTT
CASSLITGRGSSGNTIYF
>TRBD2|NA|TRBJ2-1|TRBV19
TGTGCCAGTAGAGAGACTAGCGGATACTACAATGAGCAGTTCTTC
CASRETSGYYNEQFF
>NA|once|TRBJ1-3|TRBV9
TGTGCCAGCAGCGTAGAGGGGACTAGGAACACCATATATTTT
CASSVEGTRNTIYF
>TRBD1|NA|TRBJ1-1|TRBV7-3
TGTGCCAGCAGCAACCAGGGGGCGGGCACTGAAGCTTTCTTT
CASSNQGAGTEAFF
>NA|few|TRBJ2-1|TRBV5-6
TGTGCCAGCAGCTTGACGACTCTCAGTGAGCAGTTCTTC
CASSLTTLSEQFF
>TRBD1|NA|TRBJ2-7|TRBV7-3
TGTGCCAGCAGCTTCTCGGGACAGAGCTCCTACGAGCAGTACTTC
CASSFSGQSSYEQYF
>NA|NA|TRBJ2-7|TRBV6-1
TGTGCCAGCAGTGAAGCCCGGACAGCCCCCTACGAGCAGTACTTC
CASSEARTAPYEQYF
>NA|NA|TRBJ2-1|TRBV18
TGTGCCAGCTCACCACCGAGTGGGAGGACCAACAATGAGCAGTTCTTC
CASSPPSGRTNNEQFF
>TRBD1|NA|TRBJ1-4|TRBV2
TGTGCCAGCAGTGGGACGGGACAGCTTAATGAAAAACTGTTTTTT
CASSGTGQLNEKLFF
>NA|NA|TRBJ2-3|TRBV10-2
TGCGCCAGCAGTGCTCCACAGGGGAGGATTGGGGATACGCAGTATTTT
CASSAPQGRIGDTQYF
>NA|NA|TRBJ1-5|TRBV19
TGTGCCAGTCATAACCCAACTTTGGGGCCGCTCAAATTTCAGCCCCAGCATTTT
CASHNPTLGPLKFQPQHF
>TRBD2|NA|TRBJ2-2|TRBV5-1
TGCGCCAGCAGGGGACTAGCGGGAGGGCCGACCGGGGAGCTGTTTTTT
CASRGLAGGPTGELFF
>NA|NA|TRBJ1-2|TRBV6-1
TGTGCCAGCAGTGAATACAATGGAGGAACCTTC
CASSEYNGGTF
>TRBD1|NA|TRBJ1-2|TRBV19
TGTGCCAGTAGTGACAGGGGGTACTATGGCTACACCTTC
CASSDRGYYGYTF
>TRBD1|NA|TRBJ1-1|TRBV18
TGTGCCAGCTCACCAGTACAGGGGGCTCCTGAAGCTTTCTTT
CASSPVQGAPEAFF
>TRBD1|NA|TRBJ1-1|TRBV19
TGTGCCAGTACCCCCTTGGGACAGGGTATGAACACTGAAGCTTTCTTT
CASTPLGQGMNTEAFF
>NA|NA|TRBJ1-6|TRBV3-1/TRBV3-2
TGTGCCAGCAGCCATCGTATGGAGTTTTCACCCCTCCACTTT
CASSHRMEFSPLHF
>TRBD2|NA|TRBJ2-5|TRBV6-5
TGTGCCAGCAGTCGTACGTGGGGGGGAGAGACCCAGTACTTC
CASSRTWGGETQYF
>TRBD2|NA|TRBJ2-2|TRBV5-4
TGTGCCAGCAGCACCCTAGCGGGGGGCAACACCGGGGAGCTGTTTTTT
CASSTLAGGNTGELFF
>NA|NA|TRBJ1-1|TRBV5-1
TGCGCCAGCAGCCGCCAGGGTGGCCTGGTGAACACTGAAGCTTTCTTT
CASSRQGGLVNTEAFF
>NA|NA|TRBJ2-1|TRBV5-1
TGCGCCAGCAGCCCTAGACAGGGAGGCAGTGAGCAGTTCTTC
CASSPRQGGSEQFF
>NA|NA|TRBJ1-1|TRBV18
TGTGCCAGCTCACCCCGGACTGCGAAGAACACTGAAGCTTTCTTT
CASSPRTAKNTEAFF
>NA|NA|TRBJ2-5|TRBV24-1
TGTGCCACCAGTGAAAGAGGGGGTCTAGAGACCCAGTACTTC
CATSERGGLETQYF
>NA|NA|TRBJ2-5|TRBV27
TGTGCCAGCAGTAACCTCCGGGAGCAAGAGACCCAGTACTTC
CASSNLREQETQYF
>TRBD1|many|TRBJ2-1|TRBV12-5
TGTGCTAGTGGTTTGGTACTTTCCCTCCAGGGGGCCGAACAGTTCTTC
CASGLVLSLQGAEQFF
>TRBD1|NA|TRBJ2-7|TRBV5-1
TGCGCCAGCAGCTTTGGGACAGGGAGCTCCTACGAGCAGTACTTC
CASSFGTGSSYEQYF
>NA|NA|TRBJ1-5|TRBV19
TGTGCCAGTAGTGACACAAAGAGACAGCCCCAGCATTTT
CASSDTKRQPQHF
>TRBD2|NA|TRBJ2-1|TRBV24-1
TGTGCCACCAGTGCGGGTCTAGCGGGAGCCAATGAGCAGTTCTTC
CATSAGLAGANEQFF